The text below deals with one TCR beta chain. Between the trimmed V and J ends, which lost 1 base and 7 bases, there was a span of 10 bases. The CDR3 covers 14 residues. The germline V gene encodes CDR1 SGHTA and CDR2 FQGNSA. TCRdb ran MiXCR on the RT-PCR reads and lists one entry per CDR3 protein. Of fewer than 800,000 distinct CDR3 sequences listed, 11% to 15% are singletons. J is TRBJ2-2 and V is TRBV7-2; D remains unclear. The sequencing input was memory CD4+ T cells from blood. This sequence was found in a female donor in good health, serving as a healthy control. CDR3 residues: CASSLGRRSGELFF. The CDR3 nucleotides are TGTGCCAGCAGCTTAGGGCGCCGTAGCGGGGAGCTGTTTTTT. Full variable domain (missing parts from reference TRBV7-2 and TRBJ2-2): GAGVSQSPSNKVTEKGKDVELRCDPISGHTALYWYRQSLGQGLEFLIYFQGNSAPDKSGLPSDRFSAERTGGSVSTLTIQRTQQEDSAVYLCASSLGRRSGELFFGEGSRLTVL.